This record covers a single T cell receptor beta chain. Its antigen is currently unknown. The data belong to a study of T cells after yellow fever vaccination. Study details: Preparation of the low-cell-number fractions used SMART-Seq v4 Ultra Low Input. Regarding the study as a whole: Abundant clonotypes (contaminants from the bulk population) could be present in FACS-sorted repertoires. Most clones from primary vaccination were detected again post-booster (96% CD4, about 88% CD8).

Germline V gene sequence: CDR1 LGHNA, CDR2 YNFKEQ. With 1 base clipped from V and 3 bases from J, the junction kept 7 bases outside the gene matches. The CDR3 sequence is 16 residues long. Researchers made TCR cDNA using 5'RACE template switching, and this step added a universal primer site and UMIs. TCRdb re-called the 5' RACE reads with MiXCR, one entry per CDR3 protein. The sample records hundreds of thousands of distinct CDR3 sequences, 15% to 20% being singletons. Sequencing was performed on PBMCs, taken 15 days after the yellow fever booster vaccination. The TCR sequence derives from a man between 25 and 39 years old who received the YFV17D yellow fever vaccine. V is TRBV4-2 and J is TRBJ2-7; 9 positions match TRBD2. This CDR3 reads CASSQGSSGSIYEQYF. The CDR3 DNA follows: TGTGCCAGCAGCCAAGGGAGTAGCGGGAGTATCTACGAGCAGTACTTC.